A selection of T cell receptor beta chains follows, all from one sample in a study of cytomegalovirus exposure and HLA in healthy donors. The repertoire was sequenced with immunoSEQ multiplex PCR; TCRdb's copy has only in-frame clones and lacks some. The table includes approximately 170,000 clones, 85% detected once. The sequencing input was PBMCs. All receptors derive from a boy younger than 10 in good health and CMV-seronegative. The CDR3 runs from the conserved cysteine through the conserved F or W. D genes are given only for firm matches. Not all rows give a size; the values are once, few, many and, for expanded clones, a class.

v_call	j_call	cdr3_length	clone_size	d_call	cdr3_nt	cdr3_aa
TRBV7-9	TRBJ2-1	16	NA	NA	TGTGCCAGCAGCTCCTACTACTTTGTACACCACAATGAGCAGTTCTTC	CASSSYYFVHHNEQFF
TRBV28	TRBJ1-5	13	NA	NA	TGTGCCAGCCTCACTACGGGAAACCAGCCCCAGCATTTT	CASLTTGNQPQHF
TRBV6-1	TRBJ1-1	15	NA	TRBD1	TGTGCCAGCAGTATAAACAGGGGGTTCGAAACTGAAGCTTTCTTT	CASSINRGFETEAFF
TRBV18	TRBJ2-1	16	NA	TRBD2	TGTGCCAGCTCACCGGGACTGGCTAGCGGGGTGAATGAGCAGTTCTTC	CASSPGLASGVNEQFF
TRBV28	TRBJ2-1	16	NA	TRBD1	TGTGCCAGCAGTTTGGTTCGGCAGGGGGCAAGGAATGAGCAGTTCTTC	CASSLVRQGARNEQFF
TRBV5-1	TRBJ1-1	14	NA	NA	TGCGCCAGCTGGTCGGGGTTAGAACGTTTTGAAGCTTTCTTT	CASWSGLERFEAFF
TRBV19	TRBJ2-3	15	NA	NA	TGTGCCAGTAGTATAGATCTGGAAACCAGGGATACGCAGTATTTT	CASSIDLETRDTQYF
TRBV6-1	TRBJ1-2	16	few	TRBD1	TGTGCCAGCAGTGAAACCTTTGGACAGGGGATCTATGGCTACACCTTC	CASSETFGQGIYGYTF
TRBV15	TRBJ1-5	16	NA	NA	TGTGCCACCAGCAGAGATCGAGGTTCGTTCAATCAGCCCCAGCATTTT	CATSRDRGSFNQPQHF
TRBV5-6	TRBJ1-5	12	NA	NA	TGTGCCAGCAGCCAGGGCAATCAGCCCCAGCATTTT	CASSQGNQPQHF
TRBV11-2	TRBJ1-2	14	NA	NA	TGTGCCAGCAGTTCGACCGGGGCTAACTATGGCTACACCTTC	CASSSTGANYGYTF
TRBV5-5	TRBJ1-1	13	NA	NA	TGTGCCAGCAGCTTGGCCCCGGGGACTGAAGCTTTCTTT	CASSLAPGTEAFF
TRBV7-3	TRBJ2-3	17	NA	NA	TGTGCCAGCAGCTTAACAGGGGGAGGGGGGACCACAGATACGCAGTATTTT	CASSLTGGGGTTDTQYF
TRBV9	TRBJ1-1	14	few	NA	TGTGCCAGCAGCGTAGAGGTCGGGAGCACTGAAGCTTTCTTT	CASSVEVGSTEAFF
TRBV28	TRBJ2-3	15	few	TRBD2	TGTGCCAGCAATTCGGGAGGGCCCCCCGCAGATACGCAGTATTTT	CASNSGGPPADTQYF
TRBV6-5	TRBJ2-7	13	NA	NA	TGTGCCAGCAGTTACTCCCGGGACTACGAGCAGTACTTC	CASSYSRDYEQYF
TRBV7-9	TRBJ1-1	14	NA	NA	TGTTCCAGCAGCTCGCGACAGATTAACACTGAAGCTTCCTTT	CSSSSRQINTEASF
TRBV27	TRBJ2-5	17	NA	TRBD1	TGTGCCAGCAGTTTAAGGGCCGCGCGGACAGGGGGCGAGACCCAGTACTTC	CASSLRAARTGGETQYF
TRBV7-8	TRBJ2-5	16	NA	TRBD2	TGTGCCAGCACCCGGAGAGGCCCTAGCGGTGGGGAGACCCAGTACTTC	CASTRRGPSGGETQYF
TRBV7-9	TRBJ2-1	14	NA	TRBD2	TGTGCCAGCAGTTACATAGCGGGAAATGATGAGCAGTTCTTC	CASSYIAGNDEQFF
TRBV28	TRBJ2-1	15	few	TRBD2	TGTGCCAGCAGTGTAGCGGGGTCGTCCTACAATGAGCAGTTCTTC	CASSVAGSSYNEQFF
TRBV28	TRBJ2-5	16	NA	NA	TGTGCCAGCAGTCATGGGACTCCCGCCTCGCTAGAGACCCAGTACTTC	CASSHGTPASLETQYF
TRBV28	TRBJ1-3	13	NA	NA	TGTGCCAGCAGTTTCAGGGTTGGAAACACCATATATTTT	CASSFRVGNTIYF
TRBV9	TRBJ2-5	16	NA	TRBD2	TGTGCCAGCAGCGCGACTAGCGGGAGCCCCCAAGAGACCCAGTACTTC	CASSATSGSPQETQYF
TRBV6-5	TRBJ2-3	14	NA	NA	TGTGCCAGCACCAAAAGGGGCAGCACAGATACGCAGTATTTT	CASTKRGSTDTQYF
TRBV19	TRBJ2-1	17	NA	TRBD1	TGTGCCAGTAGTATAGATGGTCTTCCGGGACAGGGGTCAGAGCAGTTCTTC	CASSIDGLPGQGSEQFF
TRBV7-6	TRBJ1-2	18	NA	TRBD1	TGTGCCAGCAGCTTAGAGACGTCGGCAGGGGGCGAGGTCTATGGCTACACCTTC	CASSLETSAGGEVYGYTF
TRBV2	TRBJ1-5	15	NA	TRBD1	TGTGCCAGCAGTGCCGACAGGGTTGGCAATCAGCCCCAGCATTTT	CASSADRVGNQPQHF
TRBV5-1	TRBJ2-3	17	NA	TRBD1	TGCGCCAGCAGCTTTGGACAGGGGGCGCGTGGTACAGATACGCAGTATTTT	CASSFGQGARGTDTQYF